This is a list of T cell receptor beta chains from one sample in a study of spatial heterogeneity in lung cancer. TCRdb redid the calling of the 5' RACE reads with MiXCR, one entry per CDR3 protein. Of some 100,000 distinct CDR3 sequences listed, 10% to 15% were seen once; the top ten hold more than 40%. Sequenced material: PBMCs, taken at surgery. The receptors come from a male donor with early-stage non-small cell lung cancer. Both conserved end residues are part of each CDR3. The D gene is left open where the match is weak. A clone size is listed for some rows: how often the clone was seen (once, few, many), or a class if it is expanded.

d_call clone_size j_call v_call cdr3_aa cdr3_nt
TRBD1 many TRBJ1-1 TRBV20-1 CSARDRDRGTEAFF TGCAGTGCTAGGGATAGGGACAGGGGGACTGAAGCTTTCTTT
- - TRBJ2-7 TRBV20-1 CSARDPREGYEQYF TGCAGTGCTAGAGATCCCCGGGAAGGATACGAGCAGTACTTC
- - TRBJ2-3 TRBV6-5 CASSYGFTDTQYF TGTGCCAGCAGTTACGGGTTCACAGATACGCAGTATTTT
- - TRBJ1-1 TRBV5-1 CASSLFRVNTEAFF TGCGCCAGCAGCTTGTTCAGGGTGAACACTGAAGCTTTCTTT
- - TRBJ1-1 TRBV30 CAWSPLRDGEAFF TGTGCCTGGAGTCCACTTCGGGACGGTGAAGCTTTCTTT
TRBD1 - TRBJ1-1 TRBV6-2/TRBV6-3 CASSPDRGEAFF TGTGCCAGCAGTCCGGACAGGGGGGAAGCTTTCTTT
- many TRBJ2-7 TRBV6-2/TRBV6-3 CASSYNTGRYSYEQYF TGTGCCAGCAGTTACAATACAGGCCGTTACTCCTACGAGCAGTACTTC
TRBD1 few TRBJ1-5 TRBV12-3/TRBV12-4 CASSLRGGGQPQHF TGTGCCAGCAGTTTAAGAGGGGGCGGTCAGCCCCAGCATTTT
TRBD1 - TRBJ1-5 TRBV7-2 CASSDGTAGSGQPQHF TGTGCCAGCAGCGACGGGACAGCAGGTTCGGGTCAGCCCCAGCATTTT
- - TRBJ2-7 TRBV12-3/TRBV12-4 CASSFAGQTYEQYF TGTGCCAGCAGTTTTGCGGGACAGACCTACGAGCAGTACTTC
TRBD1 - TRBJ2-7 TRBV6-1 CASSGDRVSYEQYF TGTGCCAGCAGTGGAGACAGGGTTTCCTACGAGCAGTACTTC
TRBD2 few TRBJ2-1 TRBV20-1 CSAREEAGGRYEQFF TGCAGTGCTAGAGAGGAAGCGGGGGGGCGGTATGAGCAGTTCTTC
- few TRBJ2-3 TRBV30 CAWSVAGTDTQYF TGTGCCTGGAGTGTAGCCGGCACAGATACGCAGTATTTT
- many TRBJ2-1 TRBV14 CASSQSSRYNEQFF TGTGCCAGCAGCCAATCCTCTAGGTACAATGAGCAGTTCTTC
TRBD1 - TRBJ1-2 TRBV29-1 CSVEGATGILGYTF TGCAGCGTTGAAGGCGCGACAGGGATCTTAGGCTACACCTTC
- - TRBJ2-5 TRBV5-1 CASSLDGGETQYF TGCGCCAGCAGCTTGGATGGGGGAGAGACCCAGTACTTC
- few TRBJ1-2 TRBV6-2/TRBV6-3 CASLPAGRANYGYTF TGTGCCAGCCTGCCAGCAGGAAGAGCTAACTATGGCTACACCTTC
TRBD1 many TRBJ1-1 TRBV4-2 CASSQAGQGLEAFF TGTGCCAGCAGCCAAGCCGGACAGGGGCTTGAAGCTTTCTTT
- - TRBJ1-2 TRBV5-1 CASSSKTSTGGYTF TGCGCCAGCAGCTCTAAGACGTCGACGGGCGGCTACACCTTC
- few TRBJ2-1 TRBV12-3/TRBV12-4 CASSSLAGARYEQFF TGTGCCAGCTCATCCCTGGCCGGGGCAAGGTATGAGCAGTTCTTC